The source of this TCR beta chain is a study of cytomegalovirus exposure and HLA in healthy donors. Study-level points and caveats: Among TCR beta chains, those listed as cytomegalovirus-associated numbered about 160.

CDR1 is GTSNPN and CDR2 is SVGIG in the germline V gene (reference sequence). V shed 3 bases and J shed 0 bases, with 12 bases lying between them. The CDR3 loop spans 16 amino acids. This clone was counted a single time. Its antigen is still unknown. The PCR had 60 Vbeta and 13 Jbeta primers. Generated by immunoSEQ multiplex PCR, the TCRdb table keeps only in-frame clones and is missing some. This sample yields tens of thousands of clones, of which more than 75% are seen a single time; 3% to 4% belongs to the top ten. Sequenced: PBMCs. The V and J genes are TRBV30 and TRBJ2-6; perhaps TRBD1 as D (6 bases). The receptor's source is a man between 18 and 35 years old in good health and CMV-seronegative. The CDR3 coding sequence is TGTGCCTGGAGCACACAGGGACCCTCTGGGGCCAACGTCCTGACTTTC. Translating it yields CAWSTQGPSGANVLTF.